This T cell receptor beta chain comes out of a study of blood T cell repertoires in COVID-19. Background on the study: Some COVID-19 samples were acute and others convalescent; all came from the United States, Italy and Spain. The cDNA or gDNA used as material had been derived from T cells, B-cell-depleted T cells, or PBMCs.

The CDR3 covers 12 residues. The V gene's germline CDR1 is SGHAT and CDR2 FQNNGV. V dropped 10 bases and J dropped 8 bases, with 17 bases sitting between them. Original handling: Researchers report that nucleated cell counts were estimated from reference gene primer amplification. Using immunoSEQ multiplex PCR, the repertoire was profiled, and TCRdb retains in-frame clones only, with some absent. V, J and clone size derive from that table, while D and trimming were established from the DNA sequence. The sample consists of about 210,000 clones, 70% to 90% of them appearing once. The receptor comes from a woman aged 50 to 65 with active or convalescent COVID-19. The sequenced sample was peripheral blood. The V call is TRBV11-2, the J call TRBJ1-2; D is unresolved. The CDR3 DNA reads TGTGCCACCCCCGGGAGTCCGTCCGGCTACACCTTC. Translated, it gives CATPGSPSGYTF.